The 31 T cell receptor beta chains listed next were all sequenced from one sample in a study of spatial heterogeneity in lung cancer. Notes on the study in general: For expanded intratumoral alpha and beta TCRs, counts tracked tumor mutation counts.

Via MiXCR, TCRdb re-called the 5' RACE reads, giving one row per CDR3 protein. The table includes thousands of distinct CDR3 sequences, about 7% detected once. Time point meaning: sample taken at primary tumor resection. No antigen has been identified for these receptors. This sample comprised lung tumor tissue, obtained at surgery. The receptors stem from a male donor with early-stage non-small cell lung cancer.

This clonotype was detected ten times or more. This rearrangement joins TRBV6-5 to TRBJ2-3; D possibly corresponds to TRBD1 (5 bases). The V gene lost 5 bases and the J gene lost 4 bases, with 7 bases spanning the gap. The CDR3 is made up of 12 amino acids. Germline V gene lookup returns CDR1 MNHEY and CDR2 SVGAGI. CDR3 in DNA: TGTGCCAGCAGTGTAGGGGCAGATACGCAGTATTTT. Encoded protein: CASSVGADTQYF.

The J gene is TRBJ2-5, the V gene TRBV25-1; 10 nucleotides align to TRBD2. Trimming took 5 bases from V and 0 from J; bases not matched to a gene: 3. The CDR3 sequence is 15 residues long. CDR1 is MGHDK and CDR2 is SYGVNS in the germline V gene. The CDR3 here is CASSPGLAHQETQYF. The CDR3 DNA is TGTGCCAGCAGTCCGGGACTAGCGCACCAAGAGACCCAGTACTTC.

This clonotype was counted many times. The rearrangement links TRBV19 to TRBJ2-1; 9 bases fit TRBD2. The CDR3 is 16 residues long. With V trimmed by 5 bases and J by 0 bases, 5 bases remained unmatched. The germline V gene encodes CDR1 LNHDA and CDR2 SQIVND (reference sequence). CDR3 sequence reads: CASSRAGGLSYNEQFF. In DNA, the CDR3 is TGTGCCAGTAGTCGAGCGGGGGGCCTCTCCTACAATGAGCAGTTCTTC. Full variable domain (remainder filled in from reference TRBV19 and TRBJ2-1): DGGITQSPKYLFRKEGQNVTLSCEQNLNHDAMYWYRQDPGQGLRLIYYSQIVNDFQKGDIAEGYSVSREKKESFPLTVTSAQKNPTAFYLCASSRAGGLSYNEQFFGPGTRLTVL.

On this clonotype itself: One base away lies a much larger clone, so this may be a sequencing read error. This sequence joins TRBV11-2 and TRBJ1-2; 10 bases line up with TRBD1. The CDR3 is 13 residues long. CDR1 SGHAT and CDR2 FQNNGV come from the germline V gene. Losses at the gene ends were 5 bases for V and 9 bases for J; bases not matched to a gene: 6. CDR3 amino acids: CASSPGQGGSYTF. In DNA form, the CDR3 reads TGTGCCAGCAGCCCCGGACAGGGGGGTAGCTACACCTTC.

The chain is built from TRBV6-5 and TRBJ2-1, with 9 nucleotides matching TRBD2. The V segment lost 6 bases and the J segment 5 bases; nucleotides outside the gene matches: 8. The germline V gene has CDR1 MNHEY and CDR2 SVGAGI. This CDR3 has 15 amino acids. The CDR3, as DNA: TGTGCCAGCAGGCGGGGGGGGGCCAGAGACAATGAGCAGTTCTTC. Its translation: CASRRGGARDNEQFF.

This clonotype was counted many times. This chain links TRBV7-9 with TRBJ2-2; either TRBD1 or TRBD2 may supply D (5 bases each). The germline V gene encodes CDR1 SEHNR and CDR2 FQNEAQ (reference sequence). CDR3 length: 17 residues. With 6 bases removed from V and 7 bases from J, the gap between germline ends came to 24 bases. The CDR3 DNA follows: TGTGCCAGCAGTCCAGCCCCCGGGACGGTTAAAAACGGGGAGCTGTTTTTT. The encoded protein is CASSPAPGTVKNGELFF.

Within the sample, this clonotype is medium-sized. The chain recombines TRBV11-2 with TRBJ2-1; D remains ambiguous. The germline V gene has CDR1 SGHAT and CDR2 FQNNGV. V shed 6 bases and J shed 12 bases, with 12 bases lying between them. There are 11 residues in the CDR3. The CDR3 region is CASSLLLGQFF. DNA for the CDR3: TGTGCCAGCAGTCTCCTTTTAGGGCAGTTCTTC.

By share, this clonotype counts as medium-sized. The chain uses TRBV12-2 and TRBJ2-2; the DNA was not used to check the table's D call, TRBD2. TRBV12-2 is an annotated pseudogene. There are 17 residues in the CDR3. CDR3 sequence (DNA): TGTGCAAGTCGCTCCCGGACTAGCGGGAGGACCCCCGGGGAGCTGTTTTTT. This sequence encodes CASRSRTSGRTPGELFF.

This clonotype has ten or more counts. This chain connects TRBV28 to TRBJ1-5; 8 bases line up with TRBD1. Germline V gives CDR1 MDHEN, CDR2 SYDVKM. With V trimmed by 6 bases and J by 6 bases, 13 bases remained unmatched. The CDR3 loop spans 16 amino acids. The CDR3 nucleotides are TGTGCCAGCAGCCCGATAGCAGGGGGCTCGCGTCAGCCCCAGCATTTT. This codes for CASSPIAGGSRQPQHF.

This clonotype is termed medium-sized. This chain's CDR3 is CASTGTASDTQYF. CDR3 DNA: TGTGCCAGCACAGGGACAGCGTCAGATACGCAGTATTTT. The V call is TRBV27, the J call TRBJ2-3; 7 positions match TRBD1. Per germline, CDR1 MNHEY and CDR2 SMNVEV (reference sequence). The trim removed 7 bases at V and 4 bases at J, leaving 5 bases unmatched. The CDR3 loop spans 13 amino acids.

This clonotype came up many times. This chain links TRBV6-5 with TRBJ1-2; D might be TRBD1 (5 bases). The CDR3 length is 11 residues. Trimming removed 5 bases from V and 8 bases from J, with 9 bases in between. Looked up from germline, CDR1 is MNHEY and CDR2 is SVGAGI. The CDR3 DNA reads TGTGCCAGCAGTCCAGGGTCCGGCTACACCTTC. Protein product: CASSPGSGYTF.

Judged by abundance, this clonotype is medium-sized. V and J are TRBV6-6 and TRBJ2-2; D unclear. Trimming took off 7 bases at V and 6 bases at J, with 18 bases between the two ends. CDR1 MNHNY and CDR2 SVGAGI come from the germline V gene (reference sequence). The CDR3 runs 15 residues. In DNA, the CDR3 is TGTGCCAGCACCCGGCCAGGAGAATTTGCCGGGGAGCTGTTTTTT. Residues: CASTRPGEFAGELFF.

The chain joins TRBV12-5 to TRBJ2-2; 16 nucleotides agree with TRBD2. This CDR3 region has 20 residues. Germline CDR1 reads LGHNT; CDR2 reads FRNRAP. V shed 5 bases and J 3 bases; nucleotides not matched to a gene: 12. The CDR3 sequence is CASGPRSGLAGGSDTGELFF. CDR3 nucleotide sequence: TGTGCTAGTGGTCCCCGGTCGGGACTAGCGGGGGGGAGCGACACCGGGGAGCTGTTTTTT.

This clonotype showed up many times. In DNA, the CDR3 is TGTGCCTGGGGACTAGCGGGAGTGGAGCAGTACTTC. This sequence encodes CAWGLAGVEQYF. This sequence joins TRBV30 and TRBJ2-7; 13 bases align to TRBD2. This CDR3 spans 12 amino acids. The germline gives CDR1 GTSNPN, CDR2 SVGIG (reference sequence). V was clipped by 5 bases and J by 7 bases; unmatched bases: 2.

This clonotype was seen many times. The chain couples TRBV20-1 to TRBJ2-2, with D maybe TRBD1 (6 bases). This CDR3 region has 16 residues. The germline V gene has CDR1 DFQATT and CDR2 SNEGSKA (reference sequence). V lost 6 bases and J 5 bases, leaving 22 bases between the germline ends. The CDR3 sequence: CSAPEVGAVGTGELFF. As DNA, the CDR3 is TGCAGTGCCCCGGAAGTGGGGGCCGTAGGGACCGGGGAGCTGTTTTTT.

This clonotype is judged medium-sized. This chain links TRBV5-1 with TRBJ2-3; D is undetermined. Germline-derived CDR1 and CDR2 are SGHRS and YFSETQ. With 4 bases removed from V and 6 bases from J, the gap between germline ends came to 12 bases. The CDR3 consists of 13 residues. The CDR3 here is CASSPMSGDTQYF. The CDR3 DNA reads TGCGCCAGCAGCCCCATGTCCGGGGATACGCAGTATTTT. The full variable domain, in which reference TRBV5-1 and TRBJ2-3 provide the parts outside the CDR3, is KAGVTQTPRYLIKTRGQQVTLSCSPISGHRSVSWYQQTPGQGLQFLFEYFSETQRNKGNFPGRFSGRQFSNSRSEMNVSTLELGDSALYLCASSPMSGDTQYFGPGTRLTVL.

This clonotype has only a few counts. The rearrangement links TRBV29-1 to TRBJ1-1; no firm D call. CDR1 is SQVTM, CDR2 ANQGSEA, per germline. V lost 8 bases to trimming and J lost 4 bases, with 17 bases between them. The CDR3 contains 13 residues. This CDR3 is CSTFRPESTEAFF. The CDR3 DNA reads TGCAGCACTTTCCGACCGGAAAGCACTGAAGCTTTCTTT.

This clonotype was seen repeatedly, ten times or more. J is TRBJ1-3 and V is TRBV9; possible D gene TRBD1, 6 bases. Deletions cut 4 bases from V and 1 base from J, with 15 bases between. CDR3 length equals 16 residues. CDR1 is SGDLS and CDR2 is YYNGEE in the germline V gene. DNA of the CDR3: TGTGCCAGCAGCCCCCGTCAGGGGATGTCTGGAAACACCATATATTTT. The encoded protein is CASSPRQGMSGNTIYF.

The chain links TRBV6-1 to TRBJ1-4, with D possibly TRBD1 on 6 matching bases. The ends were cut back, 9 bases at V and 0 bases at J, with 17 bases in the middle. Germline CDR1 reads MNHNS; CDR2 reads SASEGT. This CDR3 region has 16 residues. This CDR3 is CASTGISWATNEKLFF. Here the CDR3 DNA reads TGTGCCAGTACAGGGATAAGTTGGGCAACTAATGAAAAACTGTTTTTT.

This clonotype was seen many times. The chain links TRBV6-1 to TRBJ2-6; D is ambiguous. The CDR3 extends over 16 amino acids. Deletions cut 2 bases from V and 0 bases from J, with 8 bases between. Per germline, CDR1 MNHNS and CDR2 SASEGT. The CDR3 sequence: CASSETESSGANVLTF. The CDR3 region has the DNA TGTGCCAGCAGTGAAACAGAGAGCTCTGGGGCCAACGTCCTGACTTTC.

This clonotype has a count of ten or more. The genes are TRBV6-5 and TRBJ2-3, with D perhaps TRBD2 (6 bases). Deletions cut 7 bases from V and 8 bases from J, with 19 bases between. The CDR3 spans 14 residues. CDR1 and CDR2 from the germline V gene are MNHEY and SVGAGI. CDR3 residues: CASTRGIGGSTQYF. The CDR3 bases are TGTGCCAGCACCCGGGGTATTGGAGGGAGTACGCAGTATTTT.

By share, this clonotype counts as medium-sized. The chain couples TRBV20-1 to TRBJ2-5; 7 bases line up with TRBD1. There are 13 residues in the CDR3. Looked up from germline, CDR1 is DFQATT and CDR2 is SNEGSKA (reference sequence). Trimming took 4 bases from V and 2 from J; bases not matched to a gene: 4. DNA for the CDR3: TGCAGTGCTAAGGGGGACAGACAAGAGACCCAGTACTTC. Translation gives CSAKGDRQETQYF.

This clonotype is judged medium-sized. V gene TRBV6-5 combines with J gene TRBJ2-5, with D perhaps TRBD2 (7 bases). Germline-derived CDR1 and CDR2 are MNHEY and SVGAGI. Trimming cost V 6 bases and J 2 bases, with 10 bases left between them. The CDR3 is made up of 13 amino acids. The CDR3: CASREGGQETQYF. The CDR3 DNA is TGTGCCAGCAGGGAGGGGGGGCAAGAGACCCAGTACTTC.

This clonotype was recorded at least ten times. V is TRBV10-3 and J is TRBJ1-1, with unresolved D. V was trimmed by 11 bases and J by 1 base, leaving 17 bases between them. Germline CDR1 is ENHRY and CDR2 is SYGVKD. This CDR3 has 14 residues. The chain's CDR3 is CAARSTAGNTEAFF. CDR3 coding DNA: TGTGCCGCTCGGAGCACAGCCGGGAACACTGAAGCTTTCTTT.

At least ten counts were recorded for this clonotype. The chain employs TRBV28 and TRBJ2-3; D not certain. The V end lost 6 bases, the J end lost 8 bases, and 15 bases lay between the germline ends. CDR3 length: 13 amino acids. In germline, CDR1 is MDHEN, CDR2 SYDVKM. The chain's CDR3 is CASRSKVTATQYF. The CDR3 nucleotides are TGTGCCAGCAGATCCAAGGTTACGGCTACGCAGTATTTT.

This clonotype is medium-sized in the sample. The chain couples TRBV28 to TRBJ2-7; 12 bases align to TRBD2. V dropped 4 bases and J dropped 6; count of bases not matched to a gene: 10. The CDR3 extends over 16 amino acids. CDR1 is MDHEN and CDR2 is SYDVKM in the germline V gene. In nucleotides, the CDR3 is TGTGCCAGCAGTTGGGGACTAGCGGGCCTCAAAGGCGAGCAGTACTTC. As protein: CASSWGLAGLKGEQYF.

This clonotype ranks as medium-sized. The gene calls are TRBV4-2 and TRBJ2-1, with TRBD2 matching 12 bases. CDR3 length: 17 amino acids. From germline, CDR1 is LGHNA and CDR2 YNFKEQ. The trim removed 3 bases at V and 3 bases at J, leaving 6 bases unmatched. The CDR3, as DNA: TGTGCCAGCAGCCAGGAACTAGCGGGGGGAGGCTACAATGAGCAGTTCTTC. Its translation is CASSQELAGGGYNEQFF.

The chain couples TRBV6-2 or TRBV6-3 to TRBJ2-7; perhaps D is TRBD1 or TRBD2 (6 bases each). V lost 6 bases, J lost 5 bases, and 17 bases lay in between. Germline CDR1 and CDR2: MNHEY and SVGEGT. The CDR3 covers 14 residues. In DNA, the CDR3 is TGTGCCAGCAGCTATCAGGGGAGGTTTGACGAGCAGTACTTC. This sequence encodes CASSYQGRFDEQYF.

This clonotype was counted only a few times. This sequence joins TRBV2 and TRBJ2-3; no clear D. V was cut by 5 bases and J by 14 bases, with 17 bases left in between. The CDR3 runs 12 residues. Germline-derived CDR1 and CDR2 are SNHLY and FYNNEI. CDR3 nucleotide sequence: TGTGCCAGCAGTTCCGAACTCTTGGGTTGGTATTTT. This sequence encodes CASSSELLGWYF.

This clonotype ranks as medium-sized. DNA for the CDR3: TGTGCCAGTAGTCCAGGTTTGAATCAGCCCCAGCATTTT. Encoded protein: CASSPGLNQPQHF. The chain has TRBV19 and TRBJ1-5; D gene ambiguous. This CDR3 is built from 13 residues. Germline CDR1 and CDR2: LNHDA and SQIVND (reference sequence). The V gene lost 5 bases and the J gene lost 4 bases, with 9 bases spanning the gap.

By sample fraction, this clonotype is medium-sized. This chain links TRBV7-9 with TRBJ2-3; no clear D. The CDR3 spans 11 residues. CDR1 is SEHNR, CDR2 FQNEAQ, per germline (reference sequence). Trimming shortened V by 3 bases and J by 5 bases, and 3 bases separated the two germline ends. This CDR3 is CASSLKDTQYF. The CDR3 DNA reads TGTGCCAGCAGCTTGAAAGATACGCAGTATTTT.